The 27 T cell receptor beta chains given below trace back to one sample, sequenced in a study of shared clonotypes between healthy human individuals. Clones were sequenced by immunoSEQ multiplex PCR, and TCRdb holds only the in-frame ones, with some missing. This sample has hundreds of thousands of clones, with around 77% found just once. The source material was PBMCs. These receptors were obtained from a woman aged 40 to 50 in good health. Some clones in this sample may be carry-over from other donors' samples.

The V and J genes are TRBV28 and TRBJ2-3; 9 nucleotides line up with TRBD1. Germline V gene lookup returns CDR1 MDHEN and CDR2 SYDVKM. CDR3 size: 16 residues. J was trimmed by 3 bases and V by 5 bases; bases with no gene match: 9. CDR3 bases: TGTGCCAGCAGTCCACACAGGGGGCGAGTGACAGATACGCAGTATTTT. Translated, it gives CASSPHRGRVTDTQYF.

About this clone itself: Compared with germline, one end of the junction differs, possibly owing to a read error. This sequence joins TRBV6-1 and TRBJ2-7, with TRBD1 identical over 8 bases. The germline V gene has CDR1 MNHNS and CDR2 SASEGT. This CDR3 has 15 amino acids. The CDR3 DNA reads TGTGCCAGCGGTGAATTAAGGGACAGGTATGCCGAGCAGTACTTC. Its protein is CASGELRDRYAEQYF.

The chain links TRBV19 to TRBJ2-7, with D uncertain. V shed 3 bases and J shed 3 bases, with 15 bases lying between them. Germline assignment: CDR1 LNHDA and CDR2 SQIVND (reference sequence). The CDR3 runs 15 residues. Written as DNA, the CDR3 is TGTGCCAGTAGTATTGTGTCCCCTCCTTACTACGAGCAGTACTTC. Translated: CASSIVSPPYYEQYF.

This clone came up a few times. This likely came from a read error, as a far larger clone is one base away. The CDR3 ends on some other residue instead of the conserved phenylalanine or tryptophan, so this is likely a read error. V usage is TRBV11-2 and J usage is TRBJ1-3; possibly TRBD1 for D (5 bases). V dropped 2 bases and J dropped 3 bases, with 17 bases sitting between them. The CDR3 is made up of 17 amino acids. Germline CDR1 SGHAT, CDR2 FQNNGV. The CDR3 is CASSLWGESPFGNTIYL. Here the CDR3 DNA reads TGTGCCAGCAGCTTATGGGGGGAGAGTCCTTTTGGAAACACCATATATCTT.

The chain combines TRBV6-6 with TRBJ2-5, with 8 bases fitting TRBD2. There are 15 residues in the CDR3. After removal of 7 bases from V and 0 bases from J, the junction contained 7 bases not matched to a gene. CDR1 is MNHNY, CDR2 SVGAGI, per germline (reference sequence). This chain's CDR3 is CASKFVAGYQETQYF. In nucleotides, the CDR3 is TGTGCCAGCAAATTCGTAGCGGGGTACCAAGAGACCCAGTACTTC.

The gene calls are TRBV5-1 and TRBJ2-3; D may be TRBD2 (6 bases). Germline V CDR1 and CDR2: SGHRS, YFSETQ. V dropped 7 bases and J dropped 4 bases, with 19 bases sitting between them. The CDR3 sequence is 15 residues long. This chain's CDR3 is CASGPAAGSSDTQYF. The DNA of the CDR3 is TGCGCCAGCGGCCCGGCCGCGGGGAGTTCAGATACGCAGTATTTT.

The CDR3 DNA is TGTGCCAGCAGCCGGAGGGCTAGCACAGATACGCAGTATTTT. It yields the protein CASSRRASTDTQYF. V is TRBV6-1 and J is TRBJ2-3; weak D call: TRBD2 (6 bases). Germline loops: CDR1 MNHNS, CDR2 SASEGT. This CDR3 is built from 14 residues. With 6 bases removed from V and 0 bases from J, the gap between germline ends came to 10 bases.

The CDR3 DNA reads as TGTGCCAGCAGTTTAACTACTAGAAACATTCAGTACTTC. Protein: CASSLTTRNIQYF. The chain recombines TRBV28 with TRBJ2-4, with D possibly being TRBD2 (5 bases). CDR1 is MDHEN, CDR2 SYDVKM, per germline. This CDR3 spans 13 amino acids. Trimming left V 2 bases short and J 6 bases short, with 8 bases between.

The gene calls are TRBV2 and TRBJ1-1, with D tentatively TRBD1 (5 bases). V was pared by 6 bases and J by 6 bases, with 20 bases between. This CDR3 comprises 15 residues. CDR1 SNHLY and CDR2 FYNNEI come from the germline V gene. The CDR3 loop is CASRDGTGVRAEAFF. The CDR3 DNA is TGTGCCAGCAGAGATGGGACGGGGGTCCGCGCTGAAGCTTTCTTT.

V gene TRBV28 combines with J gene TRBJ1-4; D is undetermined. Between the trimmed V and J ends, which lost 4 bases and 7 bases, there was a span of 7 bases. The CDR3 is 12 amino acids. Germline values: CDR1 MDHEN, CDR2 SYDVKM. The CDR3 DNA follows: TGTGCCAGCAGTTCCCAGACTGAAAAACTGTTTTTT. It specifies CASSSQTEKLFF.

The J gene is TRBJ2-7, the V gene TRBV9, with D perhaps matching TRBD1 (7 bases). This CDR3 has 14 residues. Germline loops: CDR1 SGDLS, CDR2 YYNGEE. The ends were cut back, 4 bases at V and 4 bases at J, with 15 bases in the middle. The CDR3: CASSSQGGDYEQYF. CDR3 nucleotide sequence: TGTGCCAGCAGCTCTCAGGGGGGCGATTACGAGCAGTACTTC.

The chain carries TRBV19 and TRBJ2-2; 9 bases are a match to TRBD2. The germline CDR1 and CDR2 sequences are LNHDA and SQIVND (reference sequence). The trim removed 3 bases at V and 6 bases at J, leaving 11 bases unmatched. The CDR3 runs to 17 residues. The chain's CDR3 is CASSIGLAGSGAGELFF. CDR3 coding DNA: TGTGCCAGTAGTATTGGGCTAGCGGGATCTGGAGCCGGGGAGCTGTTTTTT.

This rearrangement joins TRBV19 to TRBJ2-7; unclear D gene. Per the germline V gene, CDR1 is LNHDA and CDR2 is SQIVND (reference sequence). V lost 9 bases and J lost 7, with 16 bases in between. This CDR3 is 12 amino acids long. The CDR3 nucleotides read TGTGCCAGCACGCCAACGCCAGATGAGCAGTACTTC. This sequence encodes CASTPTPDEQYF. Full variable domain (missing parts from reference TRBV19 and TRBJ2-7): DGGITQSPKYLFRKEGQNVTLSCEQNLNHDAMYWYRQDPGQGLRLIYYSQIVNDFQKGDIAEGYSVSREKKESFPLTVTSAQKNPTAFYLCASTPTPDEQYFGPGTRLTVT.

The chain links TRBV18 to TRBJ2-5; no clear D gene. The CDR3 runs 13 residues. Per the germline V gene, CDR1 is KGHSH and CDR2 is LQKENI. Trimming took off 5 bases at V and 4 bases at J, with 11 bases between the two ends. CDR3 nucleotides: TGTGCCAGCTCAAGAACAGCCGCAGAGACCCAGTACTTC. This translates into CASSRTAAETQYF.

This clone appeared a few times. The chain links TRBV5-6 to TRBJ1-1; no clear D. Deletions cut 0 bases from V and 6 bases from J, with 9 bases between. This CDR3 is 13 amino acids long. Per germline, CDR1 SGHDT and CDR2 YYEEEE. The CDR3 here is CASSLGPRAEAFF. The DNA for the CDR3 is TGTGCCAGCAGCTTGGGACCACGCGCTGAAGCTTTCTTT.

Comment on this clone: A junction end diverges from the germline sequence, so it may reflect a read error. In nucleotides, the CDR3 is TGTGCCAGCAGTCCTACTAGCGCTCCCTACATTGAGCAGTTCTTC. It translates to CASSPTSAPYIEQFF. This sequence joins TRBV27 and TRBJ2-1; 7 bases are a match to TRBD2. The germline V gene encodes CDR1 MNHEY and CDR2 SMNVEV (reference sequence). The length of the CDR3 is 15 residues.

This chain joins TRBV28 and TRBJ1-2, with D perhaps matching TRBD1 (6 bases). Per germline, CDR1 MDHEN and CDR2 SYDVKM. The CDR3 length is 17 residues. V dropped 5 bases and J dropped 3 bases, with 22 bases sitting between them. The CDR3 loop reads CASSTILGQIHYYGYTF. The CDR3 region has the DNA TGTGCCAGCAGTACGATCCTCGGACAGATCCACTACTATGGCTACACCTTC.

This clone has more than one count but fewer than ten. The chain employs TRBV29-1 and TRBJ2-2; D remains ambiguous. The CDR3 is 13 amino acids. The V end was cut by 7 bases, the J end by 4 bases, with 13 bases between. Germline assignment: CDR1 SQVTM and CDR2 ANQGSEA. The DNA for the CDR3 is TGCAGCGCCCCAGAATCGGGCACCGGGGAGCTGTTTTTT. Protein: CSAPESGTGELFF.

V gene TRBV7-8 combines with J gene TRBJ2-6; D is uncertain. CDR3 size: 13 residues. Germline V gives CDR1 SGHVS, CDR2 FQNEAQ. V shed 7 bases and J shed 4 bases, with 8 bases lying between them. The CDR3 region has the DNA TGTGCCAGCAAGTCGGCAGGGGCCAACGTCCTGACTTTC. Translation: CASKSAGANVLTF.

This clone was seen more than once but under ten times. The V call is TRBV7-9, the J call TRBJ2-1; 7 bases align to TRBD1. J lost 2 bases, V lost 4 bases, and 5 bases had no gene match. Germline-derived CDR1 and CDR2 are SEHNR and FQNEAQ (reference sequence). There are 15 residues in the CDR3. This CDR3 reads CASSSRGQTYNEQFF. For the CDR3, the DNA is TGTGCCAGCAGCTCTAGGGGACAGACCTACAATGAGCAGTTCTTC.

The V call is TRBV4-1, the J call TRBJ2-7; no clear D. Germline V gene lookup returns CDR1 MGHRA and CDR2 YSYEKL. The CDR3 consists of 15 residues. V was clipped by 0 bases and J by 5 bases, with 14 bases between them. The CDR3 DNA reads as TGCGCCAGCAGCCAAGATCGCCCCAGATGGGACGAGCAGTACTTC. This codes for CASSQDRPRWDEQYF.

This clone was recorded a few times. The CDR3 nucleotides are TGTGCCAGCAGTTCTACCGGGACAGAAGGAGTCTATGGCTACACCTTC. Its translation: CASSSTGTEGVYGYTF. V is TRBV28 and J is TRBJ1-2; TRBD1 matches at 7 bases. The junction had 12 bases not matched to a gene; V was cut back by 4 bases and J by 4 bases. The length of the CDR3 is 16 residues. The germline V gene has CDR1 MDHEN and CDR2 SYDVKM.

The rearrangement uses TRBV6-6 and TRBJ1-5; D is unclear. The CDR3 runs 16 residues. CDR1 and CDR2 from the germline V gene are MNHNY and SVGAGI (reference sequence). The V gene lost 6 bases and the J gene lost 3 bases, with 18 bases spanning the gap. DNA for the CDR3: TGTGCCAGCAGACCCACAGACGTAGGAACCAATCAGCCCCAGCATTTT. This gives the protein CASRPTDVGTNQPQHF.

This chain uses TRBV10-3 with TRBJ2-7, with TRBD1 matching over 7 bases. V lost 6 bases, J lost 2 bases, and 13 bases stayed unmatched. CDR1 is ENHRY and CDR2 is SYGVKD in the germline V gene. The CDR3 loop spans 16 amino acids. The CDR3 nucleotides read TGTGCCATCAGCGGGCGTCCGGGACAGTCGACCTACGAGCAGTACTTC. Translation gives CAISGRPGQSTYEQYF.

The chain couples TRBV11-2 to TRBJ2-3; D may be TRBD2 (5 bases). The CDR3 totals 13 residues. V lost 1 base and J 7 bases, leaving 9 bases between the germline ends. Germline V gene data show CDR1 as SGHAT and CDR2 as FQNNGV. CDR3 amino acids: CASSLASGNTQYF. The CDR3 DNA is TGTGCCAGCAGCTTAGCGTCGGGAAATACGCAGTATTTT.

The CDR3 nucleotides are TGTGCCAGCGGTTTGACTAGCGGGAGTGGCGGTGAGCAGTTCTTC. Amino acid sequence: CASGLTSGSGGEQFF. The chain employs TRBV25-1 and TRBJ2-1; 12 nucleotides match TRBD2. The CDR3 loop spans 15 amino acids. Germline assignment: CDR1 MGHDK and CDR2 SYGVNS. Losses at the gene ends were 8 bases for V and 9 bases for J; bases not matched to a gene: 11.

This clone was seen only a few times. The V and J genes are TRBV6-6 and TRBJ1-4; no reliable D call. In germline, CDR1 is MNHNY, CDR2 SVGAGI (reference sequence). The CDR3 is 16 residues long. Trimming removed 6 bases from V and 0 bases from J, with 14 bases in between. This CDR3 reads CASRKADAATNEKLFF. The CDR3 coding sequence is TGTGCCAGCAGGAAAGCGGACGCGGCAACTAATGAAAAACTGTTTTTT.